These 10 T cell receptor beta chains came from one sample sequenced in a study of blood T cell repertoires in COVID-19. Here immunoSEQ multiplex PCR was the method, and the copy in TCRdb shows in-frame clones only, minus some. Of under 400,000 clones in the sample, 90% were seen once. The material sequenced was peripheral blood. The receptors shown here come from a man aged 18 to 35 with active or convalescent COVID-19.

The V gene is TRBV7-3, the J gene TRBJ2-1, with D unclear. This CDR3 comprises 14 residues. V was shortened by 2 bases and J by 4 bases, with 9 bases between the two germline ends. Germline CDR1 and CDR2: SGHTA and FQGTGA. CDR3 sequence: CASSLDAEYNEQFF. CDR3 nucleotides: TGTGCCAGCAGCTTAGACGCGGAGTACAATGAGCAGTTCTTC. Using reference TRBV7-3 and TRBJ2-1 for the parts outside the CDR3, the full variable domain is GAGVSQTPSNKVTEKGKYVELRCDPISGHTALYWYRQSLGQGPEFLIYFQGTGAADDSGLPNDRFFAVRPEGSVSTLKIQRTERGDSAVYLCASSLDAEYNEQFFGPGTRLTVL.

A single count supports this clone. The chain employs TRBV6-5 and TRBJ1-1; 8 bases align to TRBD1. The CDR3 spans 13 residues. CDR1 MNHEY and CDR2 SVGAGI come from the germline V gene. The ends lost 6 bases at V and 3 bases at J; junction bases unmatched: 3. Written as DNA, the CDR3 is TGTGCCAGCAGCCTGACAGGGGACACTGAAGCTTTCTTT. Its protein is CASSLTGDTEAFF.

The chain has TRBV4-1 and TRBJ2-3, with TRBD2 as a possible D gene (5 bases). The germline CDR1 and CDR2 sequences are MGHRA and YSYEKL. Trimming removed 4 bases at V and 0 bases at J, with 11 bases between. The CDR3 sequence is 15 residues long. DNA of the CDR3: TGCGCCAGCAGCCTCGACCCGGGGAGCACAGATACGCAGTATTTT. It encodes CASSLDPGSTDTQYF.

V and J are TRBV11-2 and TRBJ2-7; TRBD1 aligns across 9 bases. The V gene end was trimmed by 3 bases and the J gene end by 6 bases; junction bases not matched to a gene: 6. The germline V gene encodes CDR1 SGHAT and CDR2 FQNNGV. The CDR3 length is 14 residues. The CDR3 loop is CASSFTGTGFEQYF. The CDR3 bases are TGTGCCAGCAGCTTCACCGGGACAGGGTTCGAGCAGTACTTC.

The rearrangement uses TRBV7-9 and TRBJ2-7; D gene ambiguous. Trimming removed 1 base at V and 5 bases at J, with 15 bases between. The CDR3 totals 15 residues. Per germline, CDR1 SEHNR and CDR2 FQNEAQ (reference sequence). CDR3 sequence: CASSLVPEASNEQYF. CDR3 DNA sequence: TGTGCCAGCAGCTTAGTTCCCGAGGCATCAAACGAGCAGTACTTC.

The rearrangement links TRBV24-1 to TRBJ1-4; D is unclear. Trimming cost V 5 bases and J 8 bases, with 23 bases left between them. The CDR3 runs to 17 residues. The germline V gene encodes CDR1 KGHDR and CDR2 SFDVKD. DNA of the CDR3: TGTGCCACCAGTGGCGGACTACACTACCTCCCGGGCGAAAAACTGTTTTTT. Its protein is CATSGGLHYLPGEKLFF.

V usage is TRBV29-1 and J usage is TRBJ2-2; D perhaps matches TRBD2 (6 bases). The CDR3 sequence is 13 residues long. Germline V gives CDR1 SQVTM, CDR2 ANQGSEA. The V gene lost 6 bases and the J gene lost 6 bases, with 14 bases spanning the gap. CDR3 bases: TGCAGCGTGGGGCGAGGAGGGCCCGGGGAGCTGTTTTTT. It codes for CSVGRGGPGELFF.

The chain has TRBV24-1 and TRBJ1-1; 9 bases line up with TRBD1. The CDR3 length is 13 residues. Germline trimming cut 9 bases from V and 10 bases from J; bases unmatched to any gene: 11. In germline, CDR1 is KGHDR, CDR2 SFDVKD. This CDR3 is CATSDRGLNGAFF. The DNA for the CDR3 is TGTGCCACCTCGGACAGGGGATTAAACGGAGCTTTCTTT.

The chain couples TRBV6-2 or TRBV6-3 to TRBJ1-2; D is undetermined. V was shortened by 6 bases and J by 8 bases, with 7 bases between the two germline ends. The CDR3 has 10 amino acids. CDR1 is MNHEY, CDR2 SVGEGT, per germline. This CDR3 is CASSLPGYTF. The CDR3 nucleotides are TGTGCCAGCAGCCTTCCGGGCTACACCTTC.

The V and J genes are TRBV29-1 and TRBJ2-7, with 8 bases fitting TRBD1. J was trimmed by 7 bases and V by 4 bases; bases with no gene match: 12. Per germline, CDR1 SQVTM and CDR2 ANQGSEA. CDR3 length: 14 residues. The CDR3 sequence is CSVVAGQGVREQYF. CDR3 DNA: TGCAGCGTTGTCGCTGGACAGGGAGTGAGGGAGCAGTACTTC.